The subject of this entry is one T cell receptor (beta chain). This record comes from a study of shared clonotypes between healthy human individuals. Splitting the CD4+ cells yielded a CD45RA+ naive subset and a CD45RA-negative memory subset. Sequenced by immunoSEQ multiplex PCR; TCRdb stores in-frame clones only, minus some. The sample records about 2.4 million clones, approximately 94% being singletons. The V and J ends lost 0 bases and 0 bases, in that order; junction bases with no gene match: 11. The germline gives CDR1 SGHRS, CDR2 YFSETQ. This CDR3 has 19 residues. The sequencing input was naive CD4+ T cells from PBMCs. Stated subset: CD45RA+ positively selected. The chain joins TRBV5-1 to TRBJ2-1, with 8 bases matching TRBD2. The origin of this receptor is a man in his late teens or twenties in good health. Some clones in this sample may be carry-over from other donors' samples. The CDR3: CASSLVPSGSGSSYNEQFF. CDR3 in DNA: TGCGCCAGCAGCTTGGTTCCGAGCGGGAGCGGAAGCTCCTACAATGAGCAGTTCTTC.